This TCR beta chain was recorded in a study of lymphopenia after photon versus proton radiotherapy. Study-wide points: After the lymphocyte nadir, photon-treated repertoires showed oligoclonal expansion, especially of CD8+ Temra cells. Proton therapy kept repertoires fairly stable, unlike photons, which gained effector/memory cells. Post-nadir TCR diversity decline inversely tracked overall survival among those who died. Survival link was tested only in deceased patients; proton benefit remains a possibility.

The method was immunoSEQ multiplex PCR; TCRdb's version includes in-frame clones alone and lacks a portion of them. This table has approximately 4,900 clones, about 87% appearing once. With regard to this clone: Its target is not known.

The sample in question was peripheral blood, obtained from a patient treated with photon-based radiotherapy. This sequence was found in a man older than 75 with cholangiocarcinoma.

The CDR3 nucleotides read TGTGCCAGCAGACAGAGATGGCTAATGAACACTGAAGCTTTCTTT. Its translation: CASRQRWLMNTEAFF. The rearrangement joins TRBV2 to TRBJ1-1, with unresolved D. Trimming removed 6 bases at V and 0 bases at J, with 14 bases between. Looked up from germline, CDR1 is SNHLY and CDR2 is FYNNEI. The CDR3 runs to 15 residues.